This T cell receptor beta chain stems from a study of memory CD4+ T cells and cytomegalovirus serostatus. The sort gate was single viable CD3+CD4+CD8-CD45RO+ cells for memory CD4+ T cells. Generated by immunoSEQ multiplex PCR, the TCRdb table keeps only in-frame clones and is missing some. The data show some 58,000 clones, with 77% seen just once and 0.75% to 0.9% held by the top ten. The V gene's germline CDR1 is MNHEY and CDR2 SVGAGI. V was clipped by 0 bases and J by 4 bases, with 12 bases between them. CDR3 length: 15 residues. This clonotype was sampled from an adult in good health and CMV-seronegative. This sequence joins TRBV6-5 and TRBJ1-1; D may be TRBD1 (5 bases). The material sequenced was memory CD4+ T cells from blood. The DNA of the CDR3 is TGTGCCAGCAGTTACTCGGGCAGGGCGGCCACTGAAGCTTTCTTT. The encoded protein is CASSYSGRAATEAFF.